The entry that follows covers one T cell receptor (beta chain) sequence. The sample holds a few counts of this clonotype. Its target antigen remains unknown. No base qualities exist here, and no much larger clone lies one base off it. These data originate in a study of T cells in Graves' hyperthyroidism and ophthalmopathy (dated 2019 in TCRdb). In the study overall: Peripheral blood was sampled at the time of initial diagnosis, prior to any treatment. To identify TCR V-J signatures that set the groups apart, the researchers used a discovery cohort of about a hundred patients, made up of about 44 with Graves' ophthalmopathy and 55 to 65 with stable Graves' hyperthyroidism. In roughly six Graves' hyperthyroidism patients, the study also compared T-cell repertoires from thyroid tissue with T-cell repertoires from blood. Whether ophthalmopathy could be predicted prospectively was tested in an independent validation cohort made up of under 20 hyperthyroidism patients plus 17 patients who later progressed to ophthalmopathy. The paper describes TCR Vbeta CDR3 sequencing of some 130 peripheral blood samples, made up of approximately 40 ophthalmopathy patients, approximately 76 hyperthyroidism patients and some 17 progressor patients. After sampling, hyperthyroidism patients received methimazole starting at 30 mg daily, and ophthalmopathy patients received high-dose intravenous methylprednisolone. The roughly 91 discovery patients were randomly divided into training and test sets at a 7:3 ratio.

Stable Graves' hyperthyroidism was defined as no progression to ophthalmopathy during 18 months of follow-up. Hyperthyroidism patients were aged 18 to 65 years and newly diagnosed, with disease duration of less than 2 months. The study excluded patients with uncontrolled infections, other autoimmune diseases, pregnancy or lactation. Clinical symptoms, serum thyroxine and TRAb, thyroid ultrasound, and orbital computed tomography formed the basis for the diagnoses. PBMCs were isolated from approximately 10 ml of fresh peripheral blood by Ficoll-Paque density gradient centrifugation. Trizol reagent was used to extract total RNA, and RNA quality was then checked on an Agilent 2100 Bioanalyzer. The TCR beta CDR3 regions were amplified from RNA transcripts. A first-round RT-PCR of the TCR CDR3 used the HTBI primer set with the Qiagen OneStep RT-PCR kit. A second multiplex PCR round built the libraries, followed by size selection and purification. Sequencing of the libraries was done on an Illumina HiSeq2000 using paired-end 100 bp reads. In the source study's methods: SOAPnuke was used to process the raw data, with reads discarded if the reads contained adapters or uncalled bases, had a mean Phred below 15, or lacked an exact constant-primer or identifier match. High-quality paired reads were merged with COPE v1.2.5, and unique nucleotide sequences were defined as clonotypes. MiTCR v1.1 was used to align the clonotypes against IMGT TRBV, TRBD and TRBJ reference segments. The analysis included only V-J combinations with a frequency above 0.0001, which together covered approximately 99% of the repertoires. A TCS score was defined as the ratio of F50 (clonal expansion) to E x V (chaos), with BLOSUM62-based TCRdist applied between CDR3 peptides within each V-J. Welch's t-statistics and random forest reduced fewer than 600 V-J features to fewer than 15, which were used in a naive Bayes classifier (R e1071). The similarity between thyroid and blood repertoires was quantified using the Morisita-Horn index. TCRdb applied fastp at Q25 and MiXCR to the public reads, then kept only in-frame beta chains. Identical CDR3 protein sequences are pooled into one entry, listed with their most common genes and DNA. The V and J calls come from TCRdb's annotation, not from the publication. The sample data list around 700,000 distinct CDR3 sequences, and 35% of these were observed just once. The top ten hold around 30% of the sample.

Per the germline V gene (reference sequence), DFQATT is the CDR1 and SNEGSKA is the CDR2. The CDR3 sequence holds 15 residues, the cysteine and phenylalanine included. The kept DNA is CDR3 alone, 45 bases in frame from the first base. V gives up 0 bases and J gives up 2 bases, and the segment between their germline ends measures 14 bases. Results and caveats for the whole study, not just this receptor: Blood samples also contained most of the expanded thyroid clonotypes (frequency above 0.001), which suggests that blood repertoires may reflect thyroid immune responses. During validation, the model predicted progression to ophthalmopathy a median of around 7 months ahead of onset, with almost 71% sensitivity and 72% to 80% specificity. No statistical method was used to fix the sample size in advance, and group allocation was not hidden from the investigators. A 13 V-J signature model separated ophthalmopathy from stable hyperthyroidism, with about 90% sensitivity and approximately 81% specificity in cross-validation and 80%/75% in testing.

Material for sequencing was blood. This TCR derives from a woman aged 40-49 years with Graves' hyperthyroidism. The V and J segments used are TRBV20-1 and TRBJ2-7, and possibly TRBD1, on 6 matching bases. CDR3 reads: CSARDPHGQPYEQYF. The bases are TGCAGTGCTAGAGATCCCCACGGACAGCCCTACGAGCAGTACTTC.